A single sample gave rise to the 9 T cell receptor beta chains below, sequenced in a study of vaccination effects on CD4 cells after COVID-19. Sequenced by immunoSEQ multiplex PCR; TCRdb stores in-frame clones only, minus some. This sample yields about 57,000 clones, of which under 85% are seen a single time; around 4% belongs to the top ten. Antigen specificity for these receptors is unknown. CD4+ T cell isolation took place after approximately 11 days of culture. Vaccine administered to participants consisted of two doses of either BNT162b2 or mRNA-1273. Source: CD4+ T cells from PBMCs cultured without peptide, taken after COVID-19 vaccination. The source of these receptors is a human donor who received a COVID-19 vaccine.

The V and J genes are TRBV4-2 and TRBJ1-4; no definite D call. This CDR3 contains 15 residues. Germline-derived CDR1 and CDR2 are LGHNA and YNFKEQ. V lost 0 bases and J lost 6, with 11 bases in between. The CDR3 region is CASSQDVRSYEKLFF. The CDR3 DNA is TGTGCCAGCAGCCAAGATGTGCGGTCTTATGAAAAACTGTTTTTT.

The rearrangement uses TRBV9 and TRBJ1-1, with TRBD1 identical over 8 bases. The junction had 4 bases not matched to a gene; V was cut back by 1 base and J by 2 bases. This CDR3 has 15 residues. The germline V gene encodes CDR1 SGDLS and CDR2 YYNGEE. Here the CDR3 DNA reads TGTGCCAGCAGCGTAAGCGGACAGGGTAACACTGAAGCTTTCTTT. Protein product: CASSVSGQGNTEAFF.

This chain connects TRBV6-5 to TRBJ1-2; no definite D call. Trimming shortened V by 5 bases and J by 5 bases, and 9 bases separated the two germline ends. Germline assignment: CDR1 MNHEY and CDR2 SVGAGI. The CDR3 is 12 residues long. The CDR3 region is CASSPRRYGYTF. CDR3 nucleotide sequence: TGTGCCAGCAGTCCCCGACGGTATGGCTACACCTTC.

This clone was observed a handful of times. The chain uses TRBV7-9 and TRBJ1-3; TRBD1 matches 11 bases. This CDR3 has 17 amino acids. Losses at the gene ends were 5 bases for V and 4 bases for J; bases not matched to a gene: 10. The germline gives CDR1 SEHNR, CDR2 FQNEAQ (reference sequence). CDR3 region: CASSPTGTGGTGNTIYF. The CDR3 DNA sequence: TGTGCCAGCAGCCCAACCGGGACAGGGGGGACCGGAAACACCATATATTTT.

The rearrangement links TRBV18 to TRBJ1-2; maybe TRBD1 (5 bases). Trimming stripped 0 bases from V and 7 bases from J, with 18 bases between. This CDR3 contains 16 residues. The germline gives CDR1 KGHSH, CDR2 LQKENI. CDR3 sequence (DNA): TGTGCCAGCTCACCACCCTGGGACCCTCAACGGGGTGGCTACACCTTC. Protein product: CASSPPWDPQRGGYTF.

The rearrangement uses TRBV11-2 and TRBJ1-1, with D maybe TRBD1 (5 bases). Trimming took off 4 bases at V and 1 base at J, with 7 bases between the two ends. CDR1 is SGHAT, CDR2 FQNNGV, per germline. The CDR3 sequence is 13 residues long. CDR3: CASSYTGNTEAFF. CDR3 coding DNA: TGTGCCAGCAGCTATACAGGGAACACTGAAGCTTTCTTT.

This chain links TRBV7-3 with TRBJ2-5; D unclear. From germline, CDR1 is SGHTA and CDR2 FQGTGA. The CDR3 is 16 amino acids. The ends were cut back, 0 bases at V and 5 bases at J, with 16 bases in the middle. The CDR3 region has the DNA TGTGCCAGCAGCTTAACGGGTAGTTTGACGACGGAGACCCAGTACTTC. It codes for CASSLTGSLTTETQYF.

This clone was seen once. This chain joins TRBV9 and TRBJ1-4; D perhaps matches TRBD1 (5 bases). Germline V lookup: CDR1 SGDLS, CDR2 YYNGEE. Trimming stripped 4 bases from V and 6 bases from J, with 13 bases between. This CDR3 comprises 14 residues. The CDR3 protein is CASSPRGGDEKLFF. The CDR3 nucleotides are TGTGCCAGCAGCCCGCGGGGAGGGGATGAAAAACTGTTTTTT.

The chain links TRBV9 to TRBJ1-4; 8 nucleotides line up with TRBD1. There are 15 residues in the CDR3. The V gene end was trimmed by 4 bases and the J gene end by 5 bases; junction bases not matched to a gene: 7. Germline assignment: CDR1 SGDLS and CDR2 YYNGEE. CDR3 nucleotide sequence: TGTGCCAGCAGCACCGGACAGGGCGGGAATGAAAAACTGTTTTTT. Its protein product is CASSTGQGGNEKLFF. The full variable domain, rest sourced from reference TRBV9 and TRBJ1-4, is DSGVTQTPKHLITATGQRVTLRCSPRSGDLSVYWYQQSLDQGLQFLIQYYNGEERAKGNILERFSAQQFPDLHSELNLSSLELGDSALYFCASSTGQGGNEKLFFGSGTQLSVL.